These 11 T cell receptor beta chains came from one sample sequenced in a study of early stage breast cancer tumors. Produced via immunoSEQ multiplex PCR; TCRdb's table is partial and in-frame only. This table holds some 4,500 clones, 61% found once. The specimen was breast tumor tissue. These TCRs come from a person between 50 and 60 years old with breast cancer.

V and J are TRBV29-1 and TRBJ1-2; 9 bases map to TRBD1. The CDR3 is 15 amino acids. The germline gives CDR1 SQVTM, CDR2 ANQGSEA. V lost 3 bases, J lost 4 bases, and 9 bases stayed unmatched. The CDR3 here is CSVDPGQGVFYGYTF. The DNA for the CDR3 is TGCAGCGTTGATCCGGGACAGGGTGTATTCTATGGCTACACCTTC.

The CDR3 DNA is TGTGCCAGCAGCTTATCGGGCCCGAACACCGGGGAGCTGTTTTTT. Translating it yields CASSLSGPNTGELFF. This chain uses TRBV7-6 with TRBJ2-2; D is unclear. Germline CDR1 is SGHVS and CDR2 is FNYEAQ. V lost 2 bases and J 0 bases, leaving 7 bases between the germline ends. The CDR3 is 15 amino acids.

By share, this clone ranks as medium-sized (0.01 to 0.1%). This rearrangement joins TRBV19 to TRBJ1-2; 9 bases agree with TRBD1. V lost 5 bases, J lost 7 bases, and 11 bases stayed unmatched. The CDR3 totals 15 residues. Germline V gene lookup returns CDR1 LNHDA and CDR2 SQIVND (reference sequence). The CDR3 here is CASSFRTGEKGGYTF. The CDR3 DNA reads TGTGCCAGTAGTTTCCGGACAGGGGAAAAAGGTGGCTACACCTTC.

The gene calls are TRBV11-3 and TRBJ1-2; D not resolved. CDR3 length equals 13 residues. Germline CDR1 SGHNT, CDR2 YENEEA. V was clipped by 1 base and J by 6 bases, with 9 bases between them. CDR3 loop: CASSLVGFNGYTF. The CDR3 DNA is TGTGCCAGCAGCTTAGTGGGTTTTAATGGCTACACCTTC.

This sequence joins TRBV4-1 and TRBJ2-1, with 8 bases aligning to TRBD1. Germline V CDR1 and CDR2: MGHRA, YSYEKL. J lost 7 bases, V lost 1 base, and 6 bases had no gene match. The length of the CDR3 is 15 residues. DNA of the CDR3: TGCGCCAGCAGCCAAGCCCGCCGGACAGGGAATGAGCAGTTCTTC. It translates to CASSQARRTGNEQFF.

The J gene is TRBJ2-3, the V gene TRBV5-1; TRBD2 might be the D (5 bases). V was pared by 2 bases and J by 0 bases, with 7 bases between. CDR3 length equals 14 residues. In germline, CDR1 is SGHRS, CDR2 YFSETQ. The CDR3 here is CASSFSESTDTQYF. CDR3 nucleotides: TGCGCCAGCAGCTTTAGCGAGAGCACAGATACGCAGTATTTT.

V and J are TRBV11-2 and TRBJ2-5, with 7 bases fitting TRBD2. Per germline, CDR1 SGHAT and CDR2 FQNNGV. V was pared by 5 bases and J by 0 bases, with 9 bases of the junction left unmatched. The length of the CDR3 is 16 residues. CDR3 nucleotides: TGTGCCAGCAGCAATATGGGGACTACCGACCAAGAGACCCAGTACTTC. Translation: CASSNMGTTDQETQYF.

The CDR3 DNA reads as TGCAGCGTTGCCCGGACAGGATCCTACAATGAGCAGTTCTTC. Translation gives CSVARTGSYNEQFF. The V call is TRBV29-1, the J call TRBJ2-1; 7 nucleotides line up with TRBD1. This CDR3 has 14 amino acids. With 4 bases clipped from V and 1 base from J, the junction kept 4 bases outside the gene matches. Germline CDR1 is SQVTM and CDR2 is ANQGSEA.

This clone is medium-sized. This chain connects TRBV4-3 to TRBJ1-2; D is ambiguous. CDR3 length equals 13 residues. V lost 2 bases, J lost 3 bases, and 7 bases lay in between. The germline gives CDR1 LGHNA, CDR2 YSLEER. The CDR3 reads CASSQSGDYGYTF. For the CDR3, the DNA is TGCGCCAGCAGCCAATCCGGGGACTATGGCTACACCTTC.

This clone was picked up a small number of times. J is TRBJ2-7 and V is TRBV15; D unresolved. V lost 0 bases and J 4 bases, leaving 4 bases between the germline ends. The CDR3 is made up of 12 amino acids. Germline-derived CDR1 and CDR2 are LNHNV and YYDKDF (reference sequence). This CDR3 reads CATSRDSYEQYF. CDR3 bases: TGTGCCACCAGCAGAGACAGTTACGAGCAGTACTTC.

The chain links TRBV5-1 to TRBJ1-3, with 9 positions matching TRBD1. CDR1 and CDR2 (germline): SGHRS, YFSETQ. The CDR3 consists of 15 residues. V lost 0 bases to trimming and J lost 2 bases; unmatched junction nucleotides: 0. Here the CDR3 reads CASSLGQGAGNTIYF. The CDR3 DNA sequence: TGCGCCAGCAGCTTGGGACAGGGGGCTGGAAACACCATATATTTT.